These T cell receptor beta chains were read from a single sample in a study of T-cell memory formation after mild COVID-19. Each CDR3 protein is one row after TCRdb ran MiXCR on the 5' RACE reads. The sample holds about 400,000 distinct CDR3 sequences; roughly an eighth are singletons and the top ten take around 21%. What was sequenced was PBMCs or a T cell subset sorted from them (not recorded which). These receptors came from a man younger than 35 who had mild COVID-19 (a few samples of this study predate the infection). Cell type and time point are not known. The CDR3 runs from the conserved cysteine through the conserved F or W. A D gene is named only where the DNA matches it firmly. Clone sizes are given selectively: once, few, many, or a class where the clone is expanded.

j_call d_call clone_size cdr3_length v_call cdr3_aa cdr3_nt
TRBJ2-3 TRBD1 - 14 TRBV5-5 CASSGGQGEDTQYF TGTGCCAGCAGCGGCGGACAGGGGGAAGATACGCAGTATTTT
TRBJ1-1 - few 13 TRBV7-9 CASSSRGKDSAFF TGTGCCAGCAGCTCCAGGGGAAAAGACTCCGCTTTCTTT
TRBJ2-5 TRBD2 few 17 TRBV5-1 CASSLDHRLAGEETQYF TGCGCCAGCAGCTTGGATCATCGACTAGCGGGGGAAGAGACCCAGTACTTC
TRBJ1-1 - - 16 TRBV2 CASSEARVGGYTEAFF TGTGCCAGCAGTGAAGCTCGGGTAGGGGGTTACACTGAAGCTTTCTTT
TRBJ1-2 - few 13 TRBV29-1 CSVGNWGSYGYTF TGCAGCGTCGGCAACTGGGGTTCCTATGGCTACACCTTC
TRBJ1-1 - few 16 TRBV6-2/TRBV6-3 CASRPRTNTPNTEAFF TGTGCCAGCAGACCCAGGACGAATACCCCTAACACTGAAGCTTTCTTT
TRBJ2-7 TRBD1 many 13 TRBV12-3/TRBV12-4 CASSPGQGGEQYF TGTGCCAGCAGCCCGGGACAGGGGGGCGAGCAGTACTTC
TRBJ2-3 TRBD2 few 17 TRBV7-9 CASSRGTSGGKADTQYF TGTGCCAGCAGCCGTGGGACTAGCGGGGGGAAAGCAGATACGCAGTATTTT
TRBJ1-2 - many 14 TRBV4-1 CASSQDLRAYGYTF TGCGCCAGCAGCCAAGACCTCAGGGCCTATGGCTACACCTTC
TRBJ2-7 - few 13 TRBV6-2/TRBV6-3 CASSYTRDNEQYF TGTGCCAGCAGTTACACCCGGGACAACGAGCAGTACTTC
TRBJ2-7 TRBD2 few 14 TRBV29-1 CSVGLAGRSYEQYF TGCAGCGTTGGTCTAGCGGGTAGATCCTACGAGCAGTACTTC
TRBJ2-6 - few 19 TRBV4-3 CASSQEWSGFYSGANVLTF TGCGCCAGCAGCCAAGAATGGTCAGGGTTTTACTCTGGGGCCAACGTCCTGACTTTC
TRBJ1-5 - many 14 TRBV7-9 CASSLDSLNQPQHF TGTGCCAGCAGCTTAGACAGCCTCAATCAGCCCCAGCATTTT
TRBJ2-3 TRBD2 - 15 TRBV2 CASNRLAGGPDTQYF TGTGCCAGCAACCGACTAGCGGGGGGGCCAGATACGCAGTATTTT
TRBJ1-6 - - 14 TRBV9 CASSDYGGKSPLHF TGTGCCAGCAGCGACTACGGGGGGAAATCACCCCTCCACTTT
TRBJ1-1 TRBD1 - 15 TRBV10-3 CAISTPGQGNTEAFF TGTGCCATCAGTACCCCGGGACAGGGGAACACTGAAGCTTTCTTT
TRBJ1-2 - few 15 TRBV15 CATSRDQGSLYGYTF TGTGCCACCAGCAGAGACCAGGGGTCTCTCTATGGCTACACCTTC
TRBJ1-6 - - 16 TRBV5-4 CASSSDRSSYNSPLHF TGTGCCAGCAGCTCGGACAGAAGCTCCTATAATTCACCCCTCCACTTT
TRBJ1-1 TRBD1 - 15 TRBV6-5 CASSQGTAMNTEAFF TGTGCCAGCAGTCAAGGGACAGCTATGAACACTGAAGCTTTCTTT
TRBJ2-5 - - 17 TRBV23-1 CASSHPRGRQPQETQYF TGCGCCAGCAGTCACCCCCGCGGCCGACAACCCCAAGAGACCCAGTACTTC
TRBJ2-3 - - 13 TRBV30 CAGLRGATDTQYF TGTGCCGGCCTGAGGGGGGCGACAGATACGCAGTATTTT
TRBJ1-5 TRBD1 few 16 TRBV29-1 CSGYTGTGGAGQPQHF TGCAGCGGGTACACCGGGACAGGGGGCGCAGGTCAGCCCCAGCATTTT
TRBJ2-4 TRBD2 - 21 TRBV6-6 CASSLTLAGGSRIQAKNIQYF TGTGCCAGCAGTTTAACGCTCGCGGGGGGGAGCAGGATTCAAGCCAAAAACATTCAGTACTTC
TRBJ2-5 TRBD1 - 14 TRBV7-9 CASSWTGPQETQYF TGTGCCAGCAGCTGGACAGGTCCCCAAGAGACCCAGTACTTC
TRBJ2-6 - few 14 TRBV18 CASSPPAGANVLTF TGTGCCAGCTCACCGCCAGCTGGGGCCAACGTCCTGACTTTC
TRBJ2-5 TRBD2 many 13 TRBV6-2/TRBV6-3 CATRLAGDETQYF TGTGCCACCCGACTAGCGGGGGACGAGACCCAGTACTTC
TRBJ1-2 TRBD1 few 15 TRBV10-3 CAISAPGTGHSGYTF TGTGCCATCAGTGCTCCCGGGACAGGGCATAGTGGCTACACCTTC
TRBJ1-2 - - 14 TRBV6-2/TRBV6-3 CASSYSGRFYGYTF TGTGCCAGCAGTTACAGCGGCCGATTCTATGGCTACACCTTC
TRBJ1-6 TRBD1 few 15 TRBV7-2 CASSPFGQGSSPLHF TGTGCCAGCAGCCCCTTCGGACAGGGAAGCTCACCCCTCCACTTT
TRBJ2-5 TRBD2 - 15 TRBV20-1 CSARVGGGAKETQYF TGCAGTGCTAGAGTCGGCGGGGGGGCCAAAGAGACCCAGTACTTC
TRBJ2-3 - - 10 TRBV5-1 CARGGDTQYF TGCGCCCGCGGAGGCGATACGCAGTATTTT
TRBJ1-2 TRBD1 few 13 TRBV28 CASSQSRTGGYTF TGTGCCAGCAGTCAATCCCGGACAGGAGGCTACACCTTC
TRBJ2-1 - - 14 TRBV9 CASSVGLDYNEHFF TGTGCCAGCAGCGTAGGACTAGATTACAATGAGCATTTCTTC
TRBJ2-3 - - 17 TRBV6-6 CASSYPRGPASTDTQYF TGTGCCAGCAGTTACCCAAGGGGCCCCGCTAGCACAGATACGCAGTATTTT
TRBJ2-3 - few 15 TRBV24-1 CATSDHGTGTDTQYF TGTGCCACCAGTGACCACGGAACCGGGACAGATACGCAGTATTTT
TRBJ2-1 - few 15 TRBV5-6 CASSLWGAGPNEQFF TGTGCCAGCAGCTTGTGGGGTGCCGGGCCCAATGAGCAGTTCTTC
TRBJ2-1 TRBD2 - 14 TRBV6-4 CASSEGGLAHEQFF TGTGCCAGCAGTGAGGGGGGACTAGCCCATGAGCAGTTCTTC
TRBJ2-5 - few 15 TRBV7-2 CASSLAAGRGETQYF TGTGCCAGCAGCTTAGCTGCAGGGCGGGGAGAGACCCAGTACTTC
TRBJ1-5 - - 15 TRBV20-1 CSARESGLGNQPQHF TGCAGTGCTAGGGAGTCCGGACTGGGCAATCAGCCCCAGCATTTT
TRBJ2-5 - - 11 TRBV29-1 CSVVGEETQYF TGCAGCGTTGTGGGTGAAGAGACCCAGTACTTC
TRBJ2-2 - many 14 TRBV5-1 CATTRVDNTGELFF TGCGCCACCACACGAGTGGACAACACCGGGGAGCTGTTTTTT
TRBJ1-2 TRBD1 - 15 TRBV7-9 CASSDLQGVNYGYTF TGTGCCAGCAGCGACTTACAGGGGGTTAATTATGGCTACACCTTC
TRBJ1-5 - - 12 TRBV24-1 CATSDRNQPQHF TGTGCCACCAGTGATAGGAATCAGCCCCAGCATTTT
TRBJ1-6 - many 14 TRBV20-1 CSAKGPSYNSPLHF TGCAGTGCTAAGGGGCCCTCCTATAATTCACCCCTCCACTTT